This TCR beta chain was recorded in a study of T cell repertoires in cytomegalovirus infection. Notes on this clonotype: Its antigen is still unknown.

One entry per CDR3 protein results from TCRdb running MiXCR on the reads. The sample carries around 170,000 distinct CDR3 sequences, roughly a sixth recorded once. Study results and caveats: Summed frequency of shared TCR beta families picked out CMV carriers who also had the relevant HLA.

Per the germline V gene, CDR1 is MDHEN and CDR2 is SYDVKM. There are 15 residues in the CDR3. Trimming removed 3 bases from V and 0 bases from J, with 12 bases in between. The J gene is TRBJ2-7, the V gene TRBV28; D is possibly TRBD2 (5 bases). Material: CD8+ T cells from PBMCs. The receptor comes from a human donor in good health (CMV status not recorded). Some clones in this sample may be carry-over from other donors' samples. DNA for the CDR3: TGTGCCAGCAGTTTCAACCCGGGGAGCTCCTACGAGCAGTACTTC. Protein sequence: CASSFNPGSSYEQYF.